This T cell receptor (beta chain) derives from a study of blood T cell repertoires in COVID-19. Background on the study: The origin of the acute and convalescent COVID-19 samples was the United States, Italy and Spain. Nucleic acid was either cDNA or gDNA, and it came from T cells, B-cell-depleted T cells, or PBMCs.

In the authors' methods: Scientists estimated how many nucleated cells there were by amplifying reference gene primers. The data were produced by immunoSEQ multiplex PCR, yet TCRdb's version contains in-frame clones alone and is incomplete. V, J and clone size reflect that table, while D and trimming were determined from the DNA. The data hold 100,000 to 120,000 clones, with about 85% observed a single time. Seattle-derived patients entered the study during active infection and were followed longitudinally. V lost 4 bases and J lost 9; bases outside the gene matches: 14. The CDR3 has 15 amino acids. Germline lookup yields CDR1 LNHDA and CDR2 SQIVND (reference sequence).

The TCR sequence derives from a woman in her sixties with COVID-19, enrolled during active disease. This chain links TRBV19 with TRBJ1-2; 7 bases line up with TRBD1. Sequenced material: peripheral blood. CDR3 in DNA: TGTGCCAGTAGTAAAGGAGACAGGGCTGGATGGCGCTACACCTTC. Protein: CASSKGDRAGWRYTF. The full variable domain, in which reference TRBV19 and TRBJ1-2 provide the parts outside the CDR3, is DGGITQSPKYLFRKEGQNVTLSCEQNLNHDAMYWYRQDPGQGLRLIYYSQIVNDFQKGDIAEGYSVSREKKESFPLTVTSAQKNPTAFYLCASSKGDRAGWRYTFGSGTRLTVV.